The 15 T cell receptor beta chains below all came from one sample that was sequenced in a study of T cell responses to AZD1222 COVID-19 vaccine. Profiling relied on immunoSEQ multiplex PCR, and the TCRdb table lists in-frame clones only, not all of them. Of about 130,000 clones listed, 88% are singletons. This specimen was peripheral blood, taken on day 0 of AZD1222 vaccination. These receptors were obtained from an adult in good health.

V gene TRBV11-3 combines with J gene TRBJ2-6, with a possible D match to TRBD2 (6 bases). The germline V gene encodes CDR1 SGHNT and CDR2 YENEEA. The CDR3 has 15 residues. Trimming removed 5 bases at V and 4 bases at J, with 12 bases between. The CDR3 nucleotides are TGTGCCAGCAGCCAAGGAGGGCCCGGGGCCAACGTCCTGACTTTC. Its translation is CASSQGGPGANVLTF.

This chain links TRBV6-5 with TRBJ2-7, with 8 bases identical to TRBD1. CDR3 length: 13 amino acids. V gave up 11 bases and J gave up 3 bases; unmatched junction bases: 9. The V gene's germline CDR1 is MNHEY and CDR2 SVGAGI. The CDR3: CAGRTGNGYEQYF. The CDR3 coding sequence is TGTGCCGGCCGGACAGGGAATGGCTACGAGCAGTACTTC.

The chain couples TRBV5-8 to TRBJ2-5; D is unclear. The ends were cut back, 1 base at V and 5 bases at J, with 6 bases in the middle. CDR1 and CDR2 (germline): SGHTS, YDEGEE. There are 12 residues in the CDR3. The chain's CDR3 is CASSLTFETQYF. As DNA, the CDR3 is TGTGCCAGCAGCTTGACGTTCGAGACCCAGTACTTC.

This clone occurred a few times. This chain joins TRBV14 and TRBJ1-1; TRBD1 matches 8 bases. Per germline, CDR1 SGHDN and CDR2 FVKESK. V gave up 0 bases and J gave up 1 base; unmatched junction bases: 10. There are 18 residues in the CDR3. CDR3 in DNA: TGTGCCAGCAGCCAAGATTTGTTCGGACAGGGAGGGAACACTGAAGCTTTCTTT. Translation gives CASSQDLFGQGGNTEAFF.

The chain links TRBV11-2 to TRBJ1-2; maybe TRBD1 (6 bases). The CDR3 loop spans 15 amino acids. Germline assignment: CDR1 SGHAT and CDR2 FQNNGV. V lost 4 bases to trimming and J lost 2 bases, with 14 bases between them. In DNA form, the CDR3 reads TGTGCCAGCAGCTGGGACGTTCAGGGGAACTATGGCTACACCTTC. It translates to CASSWDVQGNYGYTF.

The genes are TRBV19 and TRBJ2-2; 8 bases agree with TRBD1. Germline loops: CDR1 LNHDA, CDR2 SQIVND (reference sequence). The CDR3 consists of 15 residues. J gave up 5 bases and V 8 bases, and 10 bases lay outside the gene matches. In DNA, the CDR3 is TGTGCCAGTCCCCGGACAGGGAAGGAGACCGGGGAGCTGTTTTTT. Protein product: CASPRTGKETGELFF. Drawing the rest from reference TRBV19 and TRBJ2-2, the complete variable domain is DGGITQSPKYLFRKEGQNVTLSCEQNLNHDAMYWYRQDPGQGLRLIYYSQIVNDFQKGDIAEGYSVSREKKESFPLTVTSAQKNPTAFYLCASPRTGKETGELFFGEGSRLTVL.

V usage is TRBV18 and J usage is TRBJ1-1; 7 nucleotides match TRBD1. J was trimmed by 3 bases and V by 3 bases; bases with no gene match: 4. The CDR3 covers 14 residues. Germline values: CDR1 KGHSH, CDR2 LQKENI. CDR3 coding DNA: TGTGCCAGCTCACCGACAGGGTCGGACACTGAAGCTTTCTTT. It yields the protein CASSPTGSDTEAFF.

The chain links TRBV21-1 to TRBJ2-7; TRBD1, as called in the table, went unchecked against the DNA. TRBV21-1 is flagged as a pseudogene. The CDR3 runs 15 residues. The CDR3 DNA is TGTGCCAGCAGCAAAGAGCCAGGGGGCGCGAACGAGCAGTACTTC. It translates to CASSKEPGGANEQYF.

The chain employs TRBV7-3 and TRBJ1-1, with D hard to call. Germline V CDR1 and CDR2: SGHTA, FQGTGA. V lost 7 bases to trimming and J lost 0 bases, with 9 bases between them. The CDR3 has 13 amino acids. DNA for the CDR3: TGTGCCAGCAAAAACGTCATGAACACTGAAGCTTTCTTT. Translation: CASKNVMNTEAFF. Looking up the rest from reference TRBV7-3 and TRBJ1-1 gives the full variable domain: GAGVSQTPSNKVTEKGKYVELRCDPISGHTALYWYRQSLGQGPEFLIYFQGTGAADDSGLPNDRFFAVRPEGSVSTLKIQRTERGDSAVYLCASKNVMNTEAFFGQGTRLTVV.

This chain links TRBV20-1 with TRBJ2-2; D is unresolved. CDR1 DFQATT and CDR2 SNEGSKA come from the germline V gene (reference sequence). V lost 3 bases and J lost 4, with 6 bases in between. CDR3 length: 12 residues. For the CDR3, the DNA is TGCAGTGCTAGTGCACTCACCGGGGAGCTGTTTTTT. Its protein product is CSASALTGELFF.

V usage is TRBV27 and J usage is TRBJ1-5, with 9 bases fitting TRBD1. The V and J ends lost 6 bases and 2 bases, in that order; junction bases with no gene match: 8. Germline V gene data show CDR1 as MNHEY and CDR2 as SMNVEV (reference sequence). The CDR3 spans 16 residues. The CDR3 DNA follows: TGTGCCAGCAGCCCAATACAGGGGGCAGGCAATCAGCCCCAGCATTTT. It specifies CASSPIQGAGNQPQHF.

The CDR3 loop reads CASSPDWRSYGYTF. The CDR3 DNA is TGTGCCAGCAGCCCCGACTGGCGCTCCTATGGCTACACCTTC. The chain couples TRBV3-1 (or the pseudogene TRBV3-2) to TRBJ1-2; D is uncertain. The CDR3 runs to 14 residues. CDR1 is LGHDT, CDR2 YNNKEL, per germline (reference sequence). V dropped 4 bases and J dropped 4 bases, with 13 bases sitting between them.

This clone has a single count. The chain couples TRBV7-2 to TRBJ2-2; 10 bases are shared with TRBD2. The CDR3 spans 16 residues. Germline trimming cut 1 base from V and 5 bases from J; bases unmatched to any gene: 4. Germline CDR1 is SGHTA and CDR2 is FQGNSA. CDR3 DNA sequence: TGTGCCAGCAGCTTAGGGACTAGCGGATATACCGGGGAGCTGTTTTTT. Translating gives CASSLGTSGYTGELFF. Looking up the rest from reference TRBV7-2 and TRBJ2-2 gives the full variable domain: GAGVSQSPSNKVTEKGKDVELRCDPISGHTALYWYRQSLGQGLEFLIYFQGNSAPDKSGLPSDRFSAERTGGSVSTLTIQRTQQEDSAVYLCASSLGTSGYTGELFFGEGSRLTVL.

This chain's CDR3 is CASRRAGPENTQYF. The CDR3 DNA reads as TGTGCCAGCAGACGAGCGGGCCCCGAGAATACGCAGTATTTT. V gene TRBV6-5 combines with J gene TRBJ2-3; D perhaps matches TRBD2 (6 bases). This CDR3 contains 14 residues. Trimming stripped 6 bases from V and 7 bases from J, with 17 bases between. Germline assignment: CDR1 MNHEY and CDR2 SVGAGI.

V gene TRBV24-1 combines with J gene TRBJ2-1; 7 bases match TRBD2. The CDR3 sequence is 17 residues long. The V segment lost 9 bases and the J segment 4 bases; nucleotides outside the gene matches: 17. The germline CDR1 and CDR2 sequences are KGHDR and SFDVKD. This CDR3 reads CATGNGRSGVGYNEQFF. The CDR3 DNA reads as TGTGCCACCGGGAACGGGAGGAGCGGGGTGGGGTACAATGAGCAGTTCTTC.